This paragraph covers one TCR beta chain sequence. The CDR3 covers 13 residues. Germline V gene sequence: CDR1 LGHDT, CDR2 YNNKEL (reference sequence). The V gene lost 4 bases and the J gene lost 2 bases, with 9 bases spanning the gap. This sample is part of a study of blood T cell repertoires in COVID-19. The data were produced by immunoSEQ multiplex PCR, yet TCRdb's version contains in-frame clones alone and is incomplete. The data hold hundreds of thousands of clones, with 88% observed a single time. This receptor was obtained from a woman aged 70 to 79 with COVID-19, enrolled during active disease. Sequencing was done on a sample of peripheral blood. The V call is TRBV3-1 (or the pseudogene TRBV3-2), the J call TRBJ2-7; possible D gene TRBD1, 5 bases. CDR3 DNA: TGTGCCAGCAGCCCTGGGGCGGCCTACGAGCAGTACTTC. Translated, it gives CASSPGAAYEQYF.